Listed below are T cell receptor beta chains from one sample, sequenced in a study of CD8+CD57+ T cells in acquired aplastic anemia. Each CDR3 protein gets one entry after TCRdb re-called the reads with MiXCR. The sample has 120,000 or so distinct CDR3 sequences, over 30% seen once. Specimen: sorted CD4+, CD8+, or CD8+CD57+ T cells (not recorded which) from PBMCs. These receptors were collected from a human donor with aplastic anemia. The CDR3 runs from the conserved cysteine through the conserved F or W. The D gene is left open where the match is weak. Only some rows state a clone size, as once, few, many or a class for expanded clones.

j_call	v_call	d_call	clone_size	cdr3_nt	cdr3_aa
TRBJ1-3	TRBV7-9	TRBD1	many	TGTGCCAGCAGCCGGGACAGCAACACCATATATTTT	CASSRDSNTIYF
TRBJ2-1	TRBV20-1	TRBD2	NA	TGCAGTGCTTGTAGCGGGGCCGACAATGAGCAGTTCTTC	CSACSGADNEQFF
TRBJ1-4	TRBV2	NA	once	TGTGCCAGCAGCTACGGGCTAGCGGGGGTTGAAAAACTGTTTTTT	CASSYGLAGVEKLFF
TRBJ2-2	TRBV19	NA	many	TGTGCCAGTAGTAGTCCGACACAAAGGAACACCGGGGAGCTGTTTTTT	CASSSPTQRNTGELFF
TRBJ2-5	TRBV10-3	TRBD1	NA	TGTGCCATCAGTGAGGCCGGGACAGGGGGACAAGAGACCCAGTACTTC	CAISEAGTGGQETQYF
TRBJ1-3	TRBV4-1	NA	NA	TGCGCCAGCAGCCAAGACCACCGTTATGGAAACACCATATATTTT	CASSQDHRYGNTIYF
TRBJ2-1	TRBV20-1	NA	NA	TGCAGTGCCTCCTCGGCAGGGGATAACTACAATGAGCAGTTCTTC	CSASSAGDNYNEQFF
TRBJ1-2	TRBV19	TRBD1	NA	TGTGCCAGTAGTACAGGGACAGGGACTGGCTACACCTTC	CASSTGTGTGYTF
TRBJ1-6	TRBV2	NA	NA	TGTGCCAGCTACCGTGTAGGTCGGTCACCCCTCCACTTT	CASYRVGRSPLHF
TRBJ1-3	TRBV20-1	NA	NA	TGCAGTGCCTCCCCGCGGGCTCCCGGAGACACCATATATTTT	CSASPRAPGDTIYF
TRBJ1-1	TRBV7-8	NA	NA	TGTGCCAGCGGGGCGTACGAGACAGGAGAAGCTTTCTTT	CASGAYETGEAFF
TRBJ1-2	TRBV5-5	NA	many	TGTGCCAGCAGCTTGGCCGTAGACAACCTGGGCTATGGCTACACCTTC	CASSLAVDNLGYGYTF
TRBJ2-1	TRBV15	TRBD2	once	TGTGCCACCAGCAGCCCAGGACTAGCGGGGGGGCAGAATGAGCAGTTCTTC	CATSSPGLAGGQNEQFF
TRBJ2-2	TRBV11-2	TRBD2	NA	TGTGCCAGCAGCCCCTTCGGGACTAGCGGGGGGGCCGGCGGGGAGCTGTTTTTT	CASSPFGTSGGAGGELFF
TRBJ2-1	TRBV7-9	NA	NA	TGTGCCAGCAGTCTAGAGGATACGCAGTTCTTC	CASSLEDTQFF
TRBJ1-5	TRBV27	NA	NA	TGTGCCACCGGAGATGGGGGGTATCAGCCCCAGCATTTT	CATGDGGYQPQHF
TRBJ2-5	TRBV7-9	NA	many	TGTGCCAGCGGGTTTCAAGAGACCCAGTACTTC	CASGFQETQYF
TRBJ1-1	TRBV5-1	NA	many	TGCGCCAGCAGCTTGACGGAGAACACTGAAGCTTTCTTT	CASSLTENTEAFF
TRBJ1-6	TRBV2	TRBD1	few	TGTGCCAGCCGCGGACAGGGGGACTTTGTTTCACCCCTCCACTTT	CASRGQGDFVSPLHF
TRBJ1-2	TRBV4-2	TRBD1	many	TGTGCCAGCAGCCAAGACAGGACAGGGGTCGTTTACTATGGCTACACCTTC	CASSQDRTGVVYYGYTF
TRBJ1-1	TRBV6-1	NA	many	TGTGCCAGCAGGGGGCGCGGGTTGAACACTGAAGCTTTCTTT	CASRGRGLNTEAFF
TRBJ2-3	TRBV11-2	TRBD2	many	TGTGCCAGCAGCTGGACTAGCGGTGGCACAGATACGCAGTATTTT	CASSWTSGGTDTQYF
TRBJ2-7	TRBV2	NA	many	TGTGCCAGCAGACAGGATTCCTACGAGCAGTACTTC	CASRQDSYEQYF
TRBJ2-1	TRBV10-1	TRBD2	NA	TGCGCCAGCAGTAAAAAGCGGGGGGGCCGCTCTTCCCCTTACAATGAGCAGTTCTTC	CASSKKRGGRSSPYNEQFF
TRBJ2-7	TRBV19	NA	NA	TGTGCCAGTACCGGCCGGGGACAATCCTACGAGCAGTACTTC	CASTGRGQSYEQYF
TRBJ1-2	TRBV10-3	TRBD1	once	TGTGCCATCAGTGAGTCGCAGGGGGTTGACTATGGCTACACCTTC	CAISESQGVDYGYTF
TRBJ2-7	TRBV7-2	NA	many	TGTGCCAGCAGCCCTAGGGGAGACGGGAGCTCCTACGAGCAGTACTTC	CASSPRGDGSSYEQYF
TRBJ1-5	TRBV5-8	NA	few	TGTGCCAGCAGCCGGCGGGGGGCGGGCAATCAGCCCCAGCATTTT	CASSRRGAGNQPQHF
TRBJ2-5	TRBV24-1	NA	NA	TGTGCCACCAATGGGGGCCACCAAGAGACCCAGTACTTC	CATNGGHQETQYF
TRBJ2-1	TRBV12-3/TRBV12-4	NA	many	TGTGCCAGCAGTTTGGCTGGCAGGGTGGGGGACAATGAGCAGTTCTTC	CASSLAGRVGDNEQFF
TRBJ2-3	TRBV19	TRBD2	NA	TGTGCCAGTAGTAGGTGGGAGGGAAATACGCAGTATTTT	CASSRWEGNTQYF
TRBJ2-1	TRBV13	NA	many	TGTGCCAGCAGCCCACGGGGGGCCCGCTCCTACAATGAGCAGTTCTTC	CASSPRGARSYNEQFF
TRBJ1-1	TRBV19	TRBD1	many	TGTGCCAGTAGTCAACACACCGGACAGGGGTGGACTTTCTTT	CASSQHTGQGWTFF
TRBJ1-2	TRBV3-1	NA	once	TGTGCCAGCAGCACCGGGACGGCTAACTATGGCTACACCTTC	CASSTGTANYGYTF
TRBJ2-3	TRBV29-1	TRBD1	NA	TGCAGCGTCGCCCGGGACAGGACAGATACGCAGTATTTT	CSVARDRTDTQYF
TRBJ2-7	TRBV7-6	NA	NA	TGTGCCAGCAGCTTAGCGGGAGTCCCCGCCGGGTCCTACGAGCAGTACTTC	CASSLAGVPAGSYEQYF
TRBJ1-1	TRBV19	NA	NA	TGTGCCAGTAGTATGAGGACTGAAGCTTTCTTT	CASSMRTEAFF
TRBJ1-6	TRBV6-6	NA	many	TGTGCCAGCAATTCGAAGGATTCACCCCTCCACTTT	CASNSKDSPLHF
TRBJ1-1	TRBV4-2	NA	many	TGTGCCAGCAGCCAAGGGACAGCAGGGCTCAATATGAACACTGAAGCTTTCTTT	CASSQGTAGLNMNTEAFF
TRBJ2-2	TRBV24-1	NA	NA	TGTGCCACCAGTGATTTCCCGCGGACCAACACCGGGGAGCTGTTTTTT	CATSDFPRTNTGELFF
TRBJ2-3	TRBV27	TRBD1	NA	TGTGCCAGCAGTCGAAGACAGGGGAACGCAGATACGCAGTATTTT	CASSRRQGNADTQYF
TRBJ2-7	TRBV20-1	TRBD1	many	TGCAGTGCTACCCTGGACAGGTACTATGAGCAGTACTTC	CSATLDRYYEQYF
TRBJ1-2	TRBV20-1	NA	many	TGCAGTGCTAGAGACCCGGGACGGCCCTATGGCTACACCTTC	CSARDPGRPYGYTF
TRBJ2-1	TRBV18	NA	NA	TGTGCCAGCTCACCACCGTACGTGACCAATGAGCAGTTCTTC	CASSPPYVTNEQFF
TRBJ2-3	TRBV25-1	NA	few	TGTGCCAGCACCGGACCGAGGGTTTCCGATACGCAGTATTTT	CASTGPRVSDTQYF
TRBJ2-1	TRBV7-3	NA	NA	TGTGCCAGCAGCAGCCTTCAGGGAAATGAGCAGTTCTTC	CASSSLQGNEQFF
TRBJ1-4	TRBV19	NA	many	TGTGCCAGTAGTATCGCTCTGACACATAAAAATGAAAAACTGTTTTTT	CASSIALTHKNEKLFF
TRBJ1-1	TRBV25-1	TRBD1	NA	TGTGCCAGCAGCTTGTACAGGGGGAACACTGAAGCTTTCTTT	CASSLYRGNTEAFF
TRBJ1-2	TRBV20-1	NA	many	TGCAGTGCTAGAGTTGAGACACACTATGGCTACACCTTC	CSARVETHYGYTF
TRBJ1-1	TRBV7-2	NA	NA	TGTGCCAGCAGTTTAGCGAGCGGAACTGAAGCTTTCTTT	CASSLASGTEAFF
TRBJ2-5	TRBV7-2	NA	NA	TGCGCCAGCAGCCAGGGGCTAGCGACCCAAGAGACCCAGTACTTC	CASSQGLATQETQYF
TRBJ1-5	TRBV11-1	NA	once	TGTGCCAGCAGTGAAGCGGGTCAGGGGCTAGGGCAGCCCCAGCATTTT	CASSEAGQGLGQPQHF
TRBJ1-1	TRBV19	TRBD1	NA	TGTGCCAGCAAAGTGACAGGGGACACTGAAGCTTTCTTT	CASKVTGDTEAFF
TRBJ2-3	TRBV9	TRBD2	NA	TGTGCCAGCAGCGTAGGTCTAGCGGGGGGGAGGACAGATACGCAGTATTTT	CASSVGLAGGRTDTQYF
TRBJ2-7	TRBV19	TRBD2	many	TGTGCCACCTCACCGGGACTAGGCATTTACGAGCAGTACTTC	CATSPGLGIYEQYF
TRBJ2-6	TRBV4-1	TRBD1	few	TGCGCCAGCAGCCCCCGATTAGGGTTTGGACAGGGCGGTCCTGGGGCCAACGTCCTGACTTTC	CASSPRLGFGQGGPGANVLTF
TRBJ1-1	TRBV27	TRBD1	NA	TGTGCCAGCAGCCGAGGAACAGGGGACACTGAAGCTTTCTTT	CASSRGTGDTEAFF
TRBJ2-3	TRBV12-3/TRBV12-4	NA	many	TGTGCCAGCAGTTTCATTGATACGCAGTATTTT	CASSFIDTQYF
TRBJ1-2	TRBV28	TRBD1	NA	TGTGCCAGCAGAGGGACAGGCGTCGGCTACACCTTC	CASRGTGVGYTF
TRBJ1-2	TRBV7-2	NA	many	TGTGCCAGCAGCTTAACGAATTCACAAGGCTACACCTTC	CASSLTNSQGYTF